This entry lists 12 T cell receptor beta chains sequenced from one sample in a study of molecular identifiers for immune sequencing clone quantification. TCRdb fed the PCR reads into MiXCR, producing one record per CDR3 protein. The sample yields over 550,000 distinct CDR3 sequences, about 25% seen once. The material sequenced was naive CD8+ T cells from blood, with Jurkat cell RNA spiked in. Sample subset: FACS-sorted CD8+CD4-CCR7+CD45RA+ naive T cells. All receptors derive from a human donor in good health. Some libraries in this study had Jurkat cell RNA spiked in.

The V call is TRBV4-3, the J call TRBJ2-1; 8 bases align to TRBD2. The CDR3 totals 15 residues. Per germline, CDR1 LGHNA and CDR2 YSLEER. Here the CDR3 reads CTNNQDSGGPHAQFF. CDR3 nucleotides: TGCACCAACAACCAAGATTCGGGAGGGCCGCATGCGCAGTTCTTC.

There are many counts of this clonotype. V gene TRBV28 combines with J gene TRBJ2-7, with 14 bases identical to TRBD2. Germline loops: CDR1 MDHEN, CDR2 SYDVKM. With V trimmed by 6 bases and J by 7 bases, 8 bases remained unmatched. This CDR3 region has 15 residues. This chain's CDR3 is CASRDPGLAGEEQYF. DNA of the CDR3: TGTGCCAGCAGGGATCCGGGACTAGCGGGAGAAGAGCAGTACTTC. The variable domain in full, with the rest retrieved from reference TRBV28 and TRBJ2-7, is DVKVTQSSRYLVKRTGEKVFLECVQDMDHENMFWYRQDPGLGLRLIYFSYDVKMKEKGDIPEGYSVSREKKERFSLILESASTNQTSMYLCASRDPGLAGEEQYFGPGTRLTVT.

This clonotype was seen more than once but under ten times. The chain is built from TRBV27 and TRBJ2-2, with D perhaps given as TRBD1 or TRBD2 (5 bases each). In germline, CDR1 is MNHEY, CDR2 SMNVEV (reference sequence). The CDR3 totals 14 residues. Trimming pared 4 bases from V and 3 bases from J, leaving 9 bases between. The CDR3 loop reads CASSWQGDTGELFF. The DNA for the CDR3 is TGTGCCAGCAGTTGGCAGGGAGACACCGGGGAGCTGTTTTTT.

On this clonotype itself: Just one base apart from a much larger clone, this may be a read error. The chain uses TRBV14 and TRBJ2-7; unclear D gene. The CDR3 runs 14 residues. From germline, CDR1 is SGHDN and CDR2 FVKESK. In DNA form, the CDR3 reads TGTGCCAGCAACCAAAGACGTCATGTCTACGAGCAGTACTTC. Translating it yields CASNQRRHVYEQYF. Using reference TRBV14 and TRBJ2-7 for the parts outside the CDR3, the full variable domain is EAGVTQFPSHSVIEKGQTVTLRCDPISGHDNLYWYRRVMGKEIKFLLHFVKESKQDESGMPNNRFLAERTGGTYSTLKVQPAELEDSGVYFCASNQRRHVYEQYFGPGTRLTVT.

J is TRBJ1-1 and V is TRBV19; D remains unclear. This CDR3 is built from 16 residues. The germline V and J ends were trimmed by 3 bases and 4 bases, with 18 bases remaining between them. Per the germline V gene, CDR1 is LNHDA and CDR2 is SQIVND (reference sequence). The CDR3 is CASSIRSPPEGTEAFF. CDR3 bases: TGTGCCAGTAGTATCAGGAGTCCCCCGGAGGGCACTGAAGCTTTCTTT.

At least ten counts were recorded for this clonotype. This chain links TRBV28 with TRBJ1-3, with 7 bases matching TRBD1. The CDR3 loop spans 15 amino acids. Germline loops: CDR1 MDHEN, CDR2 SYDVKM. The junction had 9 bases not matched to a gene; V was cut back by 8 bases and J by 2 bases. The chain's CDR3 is CASGYRGGPGNTIYF. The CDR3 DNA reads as TGTGCCAGCGGATACAGGGGAGGACCTGGAAACACCATATATTTT.

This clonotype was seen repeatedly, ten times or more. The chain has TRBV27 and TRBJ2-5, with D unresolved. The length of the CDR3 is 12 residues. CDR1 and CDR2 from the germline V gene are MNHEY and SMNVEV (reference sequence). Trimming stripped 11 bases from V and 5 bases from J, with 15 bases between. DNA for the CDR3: TGTGCCTCCCAAACATTCGGGGAGACCCAGTACTTC. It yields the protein CASQTFGETQYF.

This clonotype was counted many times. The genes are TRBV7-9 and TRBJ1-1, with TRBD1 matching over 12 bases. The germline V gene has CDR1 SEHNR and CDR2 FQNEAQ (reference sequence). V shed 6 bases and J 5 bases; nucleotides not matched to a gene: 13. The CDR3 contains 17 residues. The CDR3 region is CASRSTGTGGDWTEAFF. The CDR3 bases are TGTGCCAGCAGATCTACCGGGACAGGGGGCGATTGGACTGAAGCTTTCTTT. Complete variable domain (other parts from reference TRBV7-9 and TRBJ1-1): DTGVSQNPRHKITKRGQNVTFRCDPISEHNRLYWYRQTLGQGPEFLTYFQNEAQLEKSRLLSDRFSAERPKGSFSTLEIQRTEQGDSAMYLCASRSTGTGGDWTEAFFGQGTRLTVV.

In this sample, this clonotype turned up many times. The CDR3 sequence: CASSHDRGLNTEAFF. The CDR3 DNA reads TGCGCCAGCAGCCATGACAGGGGACTGAACACTGAAGCTTTCTTT. This rearrangement joins TRBV4-1 to TRBJ1-1; 8 bases fit TRBD1. The CDR3 extends over 15 amino acids. The V segment lost 3 bases and the J segment 0 bases; nucleotides outside the gene matches: 3. Germline-derived CDR1 and CDR2 are MGHRA and YSYEKL.

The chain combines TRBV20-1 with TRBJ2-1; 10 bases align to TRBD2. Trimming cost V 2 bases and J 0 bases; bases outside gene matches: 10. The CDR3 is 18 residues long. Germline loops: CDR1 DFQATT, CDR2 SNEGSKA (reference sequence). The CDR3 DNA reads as TGCAGTGCTAGAAAGGAGCGGGAGGGATTCCCCTCCTACAATGAGCAGTTCTTC. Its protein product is CSARKEREGFPSYNEQFF.

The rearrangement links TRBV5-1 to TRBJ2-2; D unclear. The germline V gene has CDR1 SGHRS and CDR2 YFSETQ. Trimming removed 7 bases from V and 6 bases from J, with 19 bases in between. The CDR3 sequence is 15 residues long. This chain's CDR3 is CASLPGQRRPGELFF. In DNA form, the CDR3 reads TGCGCCAGCCTCCCCGGGCAAAGGCGACCCGGGGAGCTGTTTTTT.

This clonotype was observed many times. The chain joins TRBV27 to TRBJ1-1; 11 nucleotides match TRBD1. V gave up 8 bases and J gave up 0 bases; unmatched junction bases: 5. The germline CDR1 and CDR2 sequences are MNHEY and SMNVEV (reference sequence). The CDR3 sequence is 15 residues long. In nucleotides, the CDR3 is TGTGCCAGCTCTCCGGGACAGGGGGTGAACACTGAAGCTTTCTTT. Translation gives CASSPGQGVNTEAFF.